At least ten counts were recorded for the clone carrying this T cell receptor beta chain. Its specificity is unknown. These data originate in a study of T cells in Graves' hyperthyroidism and ophthalmopathy. As for the study in general: Sampling of peripheral blood happened at initial diagnosis, prior to any treatment. Broader study findings: Appearing also in blood were most of the thyroid clonotypes expanded above 0.001. The model identified upcoming ophthalmopathy a median roughly 6 months ahead of onset.

Diagnostic assessment was based on clinical symptoms, serum thyroxine and TRAb, thyroid ultrasound and orbital computed tomography. RNA transcripts yielded amplified TCR beta CDR3 regions. The TCR CDR3 first-round RT-PCR relied on the HTBI primer set. TCRdb used MiXCR to reprocess the multiplex PCR reads, holding one entry per CDR3 protein. This table holds about 620,000 distinct CDR3 sequences, around 15% found once. V was shortened by 8 bases and J by 4 bases, with 11 bases between the two germline ends. Germline V gives CDR1 MDHEN, CDR2 SYDVKM. This CDR3 contains 12 residues. The source is a woman in her twenties or thirties with Graves' hyperthyroidism. The chain carries TRBV28 and TRBJ1-1; D gene uncertain. The sequencing sample was made of blood. The CDR3 DNA sequence: TGTGCCAGCCTTTTATGGGGCACTGAAGCTTTCTTT. Its protein is CASLLWGTEAFF.